A selection of T cell receptor beta chains follows, all from one sample in a study of control samples from healthy donors and cancer patients. The repertoire was sequenced with immunoSEQ multiplex PCR; TCRdb's copy has only in-frame clones and lacks some. The sample records 120,000 or so clones, around 87% being singletons. The sequenced sample was blood. Receptors were obtained from a middle-aged man in good health. The CDR3 runs from the conserved cysteine through the conserved F or W. D genes are given only for firm matches. A clone size is listed for some rows: how often the clone was seen (once, few, many), or a class if it is expanded.

V,size,J,D,DNA,CDR3
TRBV2,once,TRBJ1-4,NA,TGTGCCAGCAAAGGACAGCCAACTAATGAAAAACTGTTTTTT,CASKGQPTNEKLFF
TRBV7-2,NA,TRBJ1-1,NA,TGTGCCAGCAGCCTTACCGGGACGTCGAACACTGAAGCTTTCTTT,CASSLTGTSNTEAFF
TRBV19,once,TRBJ1-5,NA,TGTGCCAGTAGTATAGCCTACACGTCCAATCAGCCCCAGCATTTT,CASSIAYTSNQPQHF
TRBV3-1/TRBV3-2,once,TRBJ1-3,NA,TGTGCCAGCAGCCAAAATAACCGACCAAGCTCTGGAAACACCATATATTTT,CASSQNNRPSSGNTIYF
TRBV24-1,NA,TRBJ2-2,NA,TGTGCCACCAGTGATCCCCCGCGAGCGAACACCGGGGAGCTGTTTTTT,CATSDPPRANTGELFF
TRBV7-2,NA,TRBJ2-3,TRBD2,TGTGCCAGCAGCTTACGGACTAGCGGGGGGGGACAGCTTACAGATACGCAGTATTTT,CASSLRTSGGGQLTDTQYF
TRBV9,once,TRBJ1-1,NA,TGTGCCAGCAGCGTAGCTGACAGGTTGAACACTGAAGCTTTCTTT,CASSVADRLNTEAFF
TRBV12-3/TRBV12-4,NA,TRBJ2-1,TRBD1,TGTGCCAGCAGCAGCGGACAGGGGGCGGTGCAGTTCTTC,CASSSGQGAVQFF
TRBV27,NA,TRBJ2-2,NA,TGTGCCAGCAGTTTATCCATCTACAGGGTTTTCACCGGGGAGCTGTTTTTT,CASSLSIYRVFTGELFF
TRBV5-6,NA,TRBJ2-1,TRBD1,TGTGCCAGCAGCTTGCTAGGGACAGGGGGATACAATGAGCAGTTCTTC,CASSLLGTGGYNEQFF
TRBV14,once,TRBJ1-1,NA,TGTGCCAGCAGCCAAGACAGGAACACTGAAGCTTTCTTT,CASSQDRNTEAFF
TRBV4-3,NA,TRBJ2-2,NA,TGCGCCAGCAGGAGTGGGCTAGATACCGGGGAGCTGTTTTTT,CASRSGLDTGELFF
TRBV24-1,once,TRBJ2-5,NA,TGTGCCACCAGTGATTTACGAAGGTCAGGGAAAGAGACCCAGTACTTC,CATSDLRRSGKETQYF
TRBV5-6,NA,TRBJ2-6,TRBD2,TGTGCCAGCAGCCACGGGGGAGGGTTCGGGGCCAACGTCCTGACTTTC,CASSHGGGFGANVLTF
TRBV6-5,NA,TRBJ1-2,NA,TGTGCCAGCCTTGGGGTTTACTATGGCTACACCTTC,CASLGVYYGYTF
TRBV7-9,NA,TRBJ2-3,TRBD2,TGTGCCAGCAGCTCCTTAGCGGGGCAAAAGCTTCTCCCTACGCAGTATTTT,CASSSLAGQKLLPTQYF
TRBV19,NA,TRBJ2-7,NA,TGTGCCAGTAGTAGGGACAAGGGCGAGCAGTACTTC,CASSRDKGEQYF
TRBV12-3/TRBV12-4,NA,TRBJ1-2,NA,TGTGCCAGCAGTTTCTCGGGGGTGGGCTACACCTTC,CASSFSGVGYTF